These 18 T cell receptor beta chains were sequenced from one sample in a study of T cells in Graves' hyperthyroidism and ophthalmopathy. The TCR beta CDR3 regions underwent amplification using RNA transcripts as the source. The primer set for the first-round RT-PCR of the TCR CDR3 was HTBI. Each CDR3 protein is one row after TCRdb ran MiXCR on the multiplex PCR reads. Of some 300,000 distinct CDR3 sequences listed, approximately 19% are singletons. The sample was blood. The receptors shown here come from a man in his forties or fifties with Graves' ophthalmopathy.

This clonotype was observed at least ten times. This chain joins TRBV11-1 and TRBJ1-1, with 9 nucleotides matching TRBD1. Per the germline V gene, CDR1 is SGHAT and CDR2 is FQDESV (reference sequence). The J segment lost 4 bases and the V segment lost 1 base, leaving 10 bases of the junction unmatched. The CDR3 totals 17 residues. CDR3 DNA sequence: TGTGCCAGCAGCTTAGAATCCGGGACAGGGTTGGGCACTGAAGCTTTCTTT. Amino acid sequence: CASSLESGTGLGTEAFF.

This clonotype was seen a handful of times. The chain combines TRBV28 with TRBJ2-3; 10 bases match TRBD2. This CDR3 spans 13 amino acids. CDR1 and CDR2 (germline): MDHEN, SYDVKM. V lost 4 bases to trimming and J lost 11 bases; unmatched junction nucleotides: 6. CDR3 coding DNA: TGTGCCAGCAGTTGGCTAGCGGGAGATGGGCAGTATTTT. Amino acids: CASSWLAGDGQYF.

The rearrangement links TRBV12-3 or TRBV12-4 to TRBJ1-1, with TRBD1 matching over 7 bases. The V and J ends lost 6 bases and 0 bases, in that order; junction bases with no gene match: 10. The CDR3 consists of 16 residues. The DNA of the CDR3 is TGTGCCAGCAGAGAAGACAGGGTTGGGATGAACACTGAAGCTTTCTTT. This translates into CASREDRVGMNTEAFF.

There are a few counts of this clonotype. This chain connects TRBV18 to TRBJ1-1, with a tentative D call TRBD1 (5 bases). Germline CDR1 KGHSH, CDR2 LQKENI. V shed 3 bases and J shed 4 bases, with 9 bases lying between them. CDR3 length equals 13 residues. The CDR3 loop is CASSPREVTEAFF. The CDR3 DNA reads as TGTGCCAGCTCACCCAGGGAGGTCACTGAAGCTTTCTTT.

This clonotype was seen only a few times. The rearrangement links TRBV5-1 to TRBJ2-7; D call uncertain. This CDR3 is 14 amino acids long. Germline assignment: CDR1 SGHRS and CDR2 YFSETQ. V dropped 2 bases and J dropped 1 base, with 10 bases sitting between them. The DNA for the CDR3 is TGCGCCAGCAGCTTCTCGCTCCAATCCTACGAGCAGTACTTC. Protein: CASSFSLQSYEQYF.

In its sample, this clonotype was seen many times. This rearrangement joins TRBV3-1 to TRBJ1-2; TRBD1 aligns across 9 bases. The germline V gene has CDR1 LGHDT and CDR2 YNNKEL (reference sequence). The ends lost 5 bases at V and 2 bases at J; junction bases unmatched: 6. This CDR3 is 15 amino acids long. CDR3 in amino acids: CASSFRDRVNYGYTF. CDR3 sequence (DNA): TGTGCCAGCAGCTTCCGGGACAGGGTAAACTATGGCTACACCTTC.

In this sample, this clonotype turned up a few times. V usage is TRBV20-1 and J usage is TRBJ1-1; 11 nucleotides agree with TRBD1. Germline-derived CDR1 and CDR2 are DFQATT and SNEGSKA (reference sequence). CDR3 length: 16 amino acids. V lost 3 bases, J lost 4 bases, and 10 bases stayed unmatched. Written as DNA, the CDR3 is TGCAGTGCTAGTCGGGACAGGGGGTTCTTGGGCACTGAAGCTTTCTTT. It yields the protein CSASRDRGFLGTEAFF.

V usage is TRBV5-1 and J usage is TRBJ2-7; TRBD1 agrees at 9 bases. V shed 0 bases, J shed 2 bases, and the junction held 3 bases outside the gene matches. The CDR3 is 15 amino acids. CDR1 is SGHRS, CDR2 YFSETQ, per germline. CDR3 coding DNA: TGCGCCAGCAGCTTGGATGGGACAGGGACCTACGAGCAGTACTTC. Protein product: CASSLDGTGTYEQYF. The complete variable domain, with remaining parts taken from reference TRBV5-1 and TRBJ2-7, reads KAGVTQTPRYLIKTRGQQVTLSCSPISGHRSVSWYQQTPGQGLQFLFEYFSETQRNKGNFPGRFSGRQFSNSRSEMNVSTLELGDSALYLCASSLDGTGTYEQYFGPGTRLTVT.

This clonotype appeared a single time. The chain is built from TRBV10-2 and TRBJ2-5, with D possibly being TRBD2 (6 bases). Germline CDR1 reads WSHSY; CDR2 reads SAAADI. The V end was cut by 0 bases, the J end by 5 bases, with 19 bases between. The CDR3 extends over 17 amino acids. The CDR3 DNA follows: TGCGCCAGCAGTGAGTCCCGGGGGAGCTATAGTAGGGAGACCCAGTACTTC. Protein sequence: CASSESRGSYSRETQYF.

The sample holds many counts of this clonotype. V is TRBV5-1 and J is TRBJ2-7; unclear D gene. Germline loops: CDR1 SGHRS, CDR2 YFSETQ. CDR3 length equals 12 residues. V dropped 1 base and J dropped 2 bases, with 4 bases sitting between them. The CDR3: CASSLTTYEQYF. CDR3 in DNA: TGCGCCAGCAGCTTGACTACCTACGAGCAGTACTTC. Based on the CDR3 plus reference TRBV5-1 and TRBJ2-7, the full variable domain is KAGVTQTPRYLIKTRGQQVTLSCSPISGHRSVSWYQQTPGQGLQFLFEYFSETQRNKGNFPGRFSGRQFSNSRSEMNVSTLELGDSALYLCASSLTTYEQYFGPGTRLTVT.

The chain carries TRBV6-1 and TRBJ2-2; D unclear. Trimming left V 7 bases short and J 0 bases short, with 21 bases between. The CDR3 covers 18 residues. Germline V gene sequence: CDR1 MNHNS, CDR2 SASEGT. This CDR3 is CASTLSPLAASNTGELFF. DNA of the CDR3: TGTGCCAGCACCTTAAGCCCCTTGGCGGCCTCGAACACCGGGGAGCTGTTTTTT.

The CDR3 region is CASGFGLGDTEAFF. CDR3 coding DNA: TGTGCTAGTGGTTTTGGCCTGGGGGACACTGAAGCTTTCTTT. The J gene is TRBJ1-1, the V gene TRBV12-5; D perhaps matches TRBD1 (5 bases). The CDR3 totals 14 residues. The V gene lost 3 bases and the J gene lost 3 bases, with 11 bases spanning the gap. Germline V gives CDR1 LGHNT, CDR2 FRNRAP.

This clonotype occurred many times. V gene TRBV2 combines with J gene TRBJ1-5; D is possibly TRBD1 (6 bases). Germline values: CDR1 SNHLY, CDR2 FYNNEI. The V and J ends lost 4 bases and 0 bases respectively, with 10 bases between them. This CDR3 spans 15 amino acids. CDR3 residues: CASSGWTDSNQPQHF. The CDR3 nucleotides are TGTGCCAGCAGTGGATGGACAGATAGCAATCAGCCCCAGCATTTT.

This clonotype was detected many times. The genes are TRBV30 and TRBJ2-4, with D perhaps matching TRBD1 (5 bases). Germline V gene data show CDR1 as GTSNPN and CDR2 as SVGIG (reference sequence). Trimming removed 0 bases from V and 0 bases from J, with 6 bases in between. CDR3 length: 14 amino acids. The CDR3 loop is CAWSVQGAKNIQYF. CDR3 bases: TGTGCCTGGAGTGTTCAGGGAGCCAAAAACATTCAGTACTTC.

The genes are TRBV29-1 and TRBJ2-7; TRBD1 or TRBD2 may be the D gene (5 bases each). The CDR3 sequence is 15 residues long. Trimming removed 2 bases at V and 2 bases at J, with 16 bases between. The germline V gene encodes CDR1 SQVTM and CDR2 ANQGSEA. CDR3 sequence reads: CSVEFSLGPAYEQYF. The DNA for the CDR3 is TGCAGCGTTGAATTTTCGTTGGGACCCGCCTACGAGCAGTACTTC.

This clonotype occurred once. A much larger clone lies one base from this, so it may be a read error. V and J are TRBV29-1 and TRBJ1-1, with D perhaps matching TRBD1 (5 bases). The germline V gene encodes CDR1 SQVTM and CDR2 ANQGSEA. The CDR3 contains 12 residues. V was clipped by 4 bases and J by 13 bases, with 19 bases between them. The CDR3 spells CSVGGEPDLHFF. The CDR3 DNA sequence: TGCAGCGTTGGAGGGGAGCCGGATTTGCATTTCTTT.

There are a few counts of this clonotype. V and J are TRBV12-3 or TRBV12-4 and TRBJ1-5; maybe TRBD1 (5 bases). The CDR3 is 12 amino acids. Trimming took 6 bases from V and 7 from J, leaving 10 bases between them. CDR3: CASSGGSQPQHF. The CDR3 region has the DNA TGTGCCAGCAGCGGGGGTTCGCAGCCCCAGCATTTT.

This clonotype occurred a few times. The genes are TRBV5-1 and TRBJ2-5; possibly TRBD1 for D (5 bases). This CDR3 is 14 amino acids long. Germline V lookup: CDR1 SGHRS, CDR2 YFSETQ. V lost 2 bases to trimming and J lost 1 base, with 9 bases between them. For the CDR3, the DNA is TGCGCCAGCAGCTTACAGGAAATCCAAGAGACCCAGTACTTC. It codes for CASSLQEIQETQYF. Complete variable domain (other parts from reference TRBV5-1 and TRBJ2-5): KAGVTQTPRYLIKTRGQQVTLSCSPISGHRSVSWYQQTPGQGLQFLFEYFSETQRNKGNFPGRFSGRQFSNSRSEMNVSTLELGDSALYLCASSLQEIQETQYFGPGTRLLVL.